The text below deals with one T cell receptor beta chain. The antigen remains unidentified. The data were obtained in a study of CD8 T cells in ankylosing spondylitis. By quantitative 5'-RACE with molecular barcodes, the TCR beta libraries were made. TCRdb re-called the 5' RACE reads through MiXCR, storing one row per CDR3 protein. The table has about 130,000 distinct CDR3 sequences, 7.3% seen once. The CDR3 length is 13 residues. CDR1 and CDR2 from the germline V gene are SGHDT and YYEEEE. V lost 2 bases to trimming and J lost 6 bases, with 12 bases between them. Whole-study results and caveats: Researchers reportedly found disease-linked clones significantly enriched in matched ankylosing spondylitis synovial fluid. One TCR beta motif, made up of roughly 8 highly homologous variants, appeared characteristic of ankylosing spondylitis blood. Peripheral blood samples showed relatively rare disease-linked clones, and these clones were CD8+.

Sequenced: blood, either unsorted or a sorted T cell fraction (not recorded which). The receptor comes from a female donor with ankylosing spondylitis or in good health (not recorded which). The genes are TRBV5-6 and TRBJ2-7; D is unresolved. CDR3 nucleotides: TGTGCCAGCAGCTTCGGGCAGCCCTGCGAGCAGTACTTC. Translated, it gives CASSFGQPCEQYF.